This T cell receptor beta chain was recorded in a study of T cells expressing NK-cell markers. Background on the study: Seven of the eight sequenced donors were classified as HCMV-seropositive, and one was classified as seronegative. Overall study results and limits: Six or seven donors showed dominant NKG2C+ clonotypes comprising about 1.0-7.0% of their CD8+ T cells. Several donors likewise had their CD3+CD56-NKG2C+ fraction led by these clonotypes.

The length of the CDR3 is 14 residues. Production of TCR beta cDNA relied on 5'RACE template switching with UMIs. With the 5' RACE reads reprocessed, TCRdb shows one record per CDR3 protein and no DNA. The ten most abundant clones cover around 35% of a sample with some 140,000 distinct CDR3 sequences. As for this clonotype: Its antigen is not known.

The clonotype originates from a woman in her 50s in good health. Material for sequencing was blood T cells: a sorted CD56 or NKG2C T cell subset, CD4+ or CD8+ T cells, or bulk PBMC T cells (not recorded which). The J gene is TRBJ1-1, the V gene TRBV12-3 or TRBV12-4; the D call from TCRdb, TRBD1, cannot be confirmed without DNA. Here the CDR3 reads CASSGDRGYAEAFF.